This T cell receptor beta chain was identified in a study of blood T cell repertoires in COVID-19. About the research overall: Donors in the United States, Italy and Spain gave samples during acute or convalescent COVID-19. T cells, B-cell-depleted T cells, or PBMCs provided the cDNA or gDNA that served as material.

In the study's own analysis: Nucleated cell number was recorded as an estimate derived from reference gene primer amplification. The protocol was immunoSEQ multiplex PCR, while the TCRdb copy is restricted to in-frame clones and leaves out a portion. V, J and clone size were drawn from that table, and D and trimming were deduced from the DNA. Found here are tens of thousands of clones, roughly nine tenths of them singletons; the top ten hold approximately 27%. V was cut by 5 bases and J by 3 bases, with 14 bases left in between. CDR3 length: 15 residues. CDR1 and CDR2 (germline): SGHVS, FNYEAQ. The rearrangement uses TRBV7-6 and TRBJ2-1; D may be TRBD2 (5 bases). The clonotype was recovered from a woman older than 75 with acute or convalescent COVID-19. The source material was peripheral blood. The DNA for the CDR3 is TGTGCCAGCAGCCAAACCGGGGAAGGCTACAATGAGCAGTTCTTC. As protein: CASSQTGEGYNEQFF.